The TCR beta chain described here comes from a study of blood T cell repertoires in COVID-19 (dated by TCRdb to 2019 to 2021). With regard to the full study: The collaborator samples originated in the United States, Italy and Spain and spanned the acute and convalescent phases of COVID-19. Deeply sampled blood TCRbeta repertoires from subjects exposed to, actively infected with, or recovered from COVID-19 were included in the dataset. Where available, HLA class I and class II types were obtained from metadata supplied by the sample provider rather than from assay-based typing. The material from the prospective study consisted of cDNA or gDNA derived from T cells, B-cell-depleted T cells, or PBMCs. Nearly every sample came with metadata listing a de-identified subject ID, COVID-19 status, age in years and sex. The repertoires were released in a freely available public database meant as a resource for research on the immune response to SARS-CoV-2. The samples were drawn from the first 160 participants of the ongoing ImmuneRACE study and from 1,200 or so subjects provided by 6 global collaborators.

Whole blood was collected in K2EDTA tubes by collaborating institutions according to the institutions' own protocols. Collaborator samples were shipped for TCRbeta analysis as frozen whole blood, isolated PBMCs, or DNA extracted from either sample type. CDR1 and CDR2 were assigned from the germline V gene as MNHEY and SVGAGI. Measured from the cysteine to the phenylalanine, the CDR3 is 13 residues long. The only DNA kept is the CDR3, 39 bases in frame from the first base. Cut back by 5 bases and 9 bases, the V and J ends lie 14 bases apart. With regard to this clone: Which antigen it targets is not known. Per-base quality was not reported, and no clone a single base away is much larger than it.

TCRbeta CDR3 regions were amplified from genomic DNA by means of the immunoSEQ Assay, a bias-controlled multiplex PCR. The authors' pipeline ran thus. Nucleated cell counts per sample were estimated from amplification of reference gene primers within the assay. To quantify the absolute abundance of each unique TCRbeta CDR3 rearrangement, sequence reads were collapsed and filtered. For each sample, productive Simpson clonality was calculated by taking the square root of Simpson's diversity index across productive rearrangements. TCRdb limited this immuneACCESS table to in-frame rearrangements with V and J called. A share of clones is missing; checked studies link under half to unresolved V genes, and the rest is unexplained. Clone size and V and J calls were adopted from that table, with D and trimming inferred from the DNA. This sample lists roughly 26,000 clones; approximately 90% were detected once. Jointly, the top ten make up roughly 2.8% of the sample.

Broader findings and caveats from the paper: How much clinical and demographic metadata was included differed by source and by participant, and the metadata was provided uncurated.

The V and J segments used are TRBV6-5 and TRBJ2-1; 5 matching bases give a weak D call of TRBD2. The sequenced sample consisted of peripheral blood. This TCR came from a human donor in a cohort sampled during active COVID-19. In nucleotides, the sequence is TGTGCCAGCAGTCCCGCCCCGGGGAGTGAGCAGTTCTTC. It specifies CASSPAPGSEQFF.